This TCR beta chain is from a study of blood T cell repertoires in COVID-19. Sequencing used immunoSEQ multiplex PCR; TCRdb keeps in-frame clones, though not all of them. The sample holds roughly 190,000 clones; around 80% are singletons and the top ten take about a sixth. CDR3 length: 18 residues. The V segment lost 3 bases and the J segment 1 base; nucleotides outside the gene matches: 8. CDR1 LGHDT and CDR2 YNNKEL come from the germline V gene (reference sequence). The chain carries TRBV3-1 (or the pseudogene TRBV3-2) and TRBJ2-3; TRBD2 matches at 12 bases. The source is a woman aged 50 to 65 with acute COVID-19. Sequencing used PBMCs or T cells enriched from blood (not recorded which). CDR3 sequence: CASSHTATSGGGTDTQYF. CDR3 in DNA: TGTGCCAGCAGCCATACCGCGACTAGCGGGGGAGGCACAGATACGCAGTATTTT.